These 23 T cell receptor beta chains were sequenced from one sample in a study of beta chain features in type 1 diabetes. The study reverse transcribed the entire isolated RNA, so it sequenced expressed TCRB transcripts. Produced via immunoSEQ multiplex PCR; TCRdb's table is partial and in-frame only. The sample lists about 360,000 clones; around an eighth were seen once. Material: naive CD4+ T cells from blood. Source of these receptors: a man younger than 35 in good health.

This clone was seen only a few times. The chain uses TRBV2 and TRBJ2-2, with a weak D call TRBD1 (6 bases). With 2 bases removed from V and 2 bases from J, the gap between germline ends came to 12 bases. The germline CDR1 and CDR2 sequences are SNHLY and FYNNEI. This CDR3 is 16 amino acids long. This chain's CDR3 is CASSEIRGFNTGELFF. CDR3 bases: TGTGCCAGCAGTGAAATTAGGGGGTTTAACACCGGGGAGCTGTTTTTT.

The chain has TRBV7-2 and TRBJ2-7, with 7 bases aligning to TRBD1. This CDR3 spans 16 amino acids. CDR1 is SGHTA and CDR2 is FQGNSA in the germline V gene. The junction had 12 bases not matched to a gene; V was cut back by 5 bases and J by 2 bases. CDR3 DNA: TGTGCCAGCAGCCTCATATCCGGGACAGCGGCCTACGAGCAGTACTTC. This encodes CASSLISGTAAYEQYF. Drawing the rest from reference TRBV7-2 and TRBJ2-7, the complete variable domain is GAGVSQSPSNKVTEKGKDVELRCDPISGHTALYWYRQSLGQGLEFLIYFQGNSAPDKSGLPSDRFSAERTGGSVSTLTIQRTQQEDSAVYLCASSLISGTAAYEQYFGPGTRLTVT.

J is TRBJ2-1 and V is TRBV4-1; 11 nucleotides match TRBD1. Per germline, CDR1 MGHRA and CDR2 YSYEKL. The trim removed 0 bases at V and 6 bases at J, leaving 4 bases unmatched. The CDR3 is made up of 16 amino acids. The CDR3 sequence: CASSQEADRGLNEQFF. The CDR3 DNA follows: TGCGCCAGCAGCCAAGAGGCGGACAGGGGGCTCAATGAGCAGTTCTTC.

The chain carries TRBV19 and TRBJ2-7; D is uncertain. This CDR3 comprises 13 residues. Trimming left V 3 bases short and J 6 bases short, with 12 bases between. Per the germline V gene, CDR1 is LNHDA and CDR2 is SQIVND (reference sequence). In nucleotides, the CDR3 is TGTGCCAGTAGTATGGTGACGGCTAGCGAGCAGTACTTC. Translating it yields CASSMVTASEQYF.

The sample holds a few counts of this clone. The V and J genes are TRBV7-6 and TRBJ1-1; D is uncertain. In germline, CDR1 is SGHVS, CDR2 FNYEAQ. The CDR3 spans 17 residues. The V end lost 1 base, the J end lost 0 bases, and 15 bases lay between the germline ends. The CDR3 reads CASSLVQMPTVNTEAFF. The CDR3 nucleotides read TGTGCCAGCAGCTTAGTTCAGATGCCCACCGTGAACACTGAAGCTTTCTTT.

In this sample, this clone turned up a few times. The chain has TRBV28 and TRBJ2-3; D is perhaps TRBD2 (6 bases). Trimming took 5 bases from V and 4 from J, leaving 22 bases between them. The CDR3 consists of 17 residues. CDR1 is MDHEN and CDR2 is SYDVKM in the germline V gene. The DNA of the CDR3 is TGTGCCAGCAGTACCCGCGATGGGGGGTTCACTTCAGATACGCAGTATTTT. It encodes CASSTRDGGFTSDTQYF.

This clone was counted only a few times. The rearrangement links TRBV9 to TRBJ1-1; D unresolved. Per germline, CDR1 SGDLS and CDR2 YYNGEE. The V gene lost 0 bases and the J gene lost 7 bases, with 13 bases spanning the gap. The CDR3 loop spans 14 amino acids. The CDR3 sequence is CASSVGHGFLEAFF. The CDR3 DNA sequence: TGTGCCAGCAGCGTAGGACACGGCTTCCTTGAAGCTTTCTTT.

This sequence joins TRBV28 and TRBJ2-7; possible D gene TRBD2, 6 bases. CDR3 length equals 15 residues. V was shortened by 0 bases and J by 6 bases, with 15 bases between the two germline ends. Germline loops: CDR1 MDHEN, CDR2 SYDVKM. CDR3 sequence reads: CASSLWSRLDPEQYF. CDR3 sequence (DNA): TGTGCCAGCAGTTTATGGAGCCGACTAGACCCCGAGCAGTACTTC.

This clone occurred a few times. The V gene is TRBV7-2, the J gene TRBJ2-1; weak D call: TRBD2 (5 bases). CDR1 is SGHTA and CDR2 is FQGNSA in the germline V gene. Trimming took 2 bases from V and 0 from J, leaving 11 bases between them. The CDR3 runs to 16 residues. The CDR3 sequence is CASSLQAGNSYNEQFF. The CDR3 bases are TGTGCCAGCAGCTTACAGGCGGGCAACTCCTACAATGAGCAGTTCTTC.

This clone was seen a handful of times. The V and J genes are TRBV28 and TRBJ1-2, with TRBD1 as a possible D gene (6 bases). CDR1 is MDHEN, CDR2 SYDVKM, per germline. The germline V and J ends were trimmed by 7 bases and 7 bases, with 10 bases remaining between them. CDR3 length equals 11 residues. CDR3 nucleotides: TGTGCCAGCAAGGGGGATGGTGGCTACACCTTC. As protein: CASKGDGGYTF.

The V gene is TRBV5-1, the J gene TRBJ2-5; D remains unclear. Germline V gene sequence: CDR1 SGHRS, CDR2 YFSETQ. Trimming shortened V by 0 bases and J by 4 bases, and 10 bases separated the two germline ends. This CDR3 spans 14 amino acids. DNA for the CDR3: TGCGCCAGCAGCTTGGTTGAGTCGGGAGAGACCCAGTACTTC. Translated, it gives CASSLVESGETQYF.

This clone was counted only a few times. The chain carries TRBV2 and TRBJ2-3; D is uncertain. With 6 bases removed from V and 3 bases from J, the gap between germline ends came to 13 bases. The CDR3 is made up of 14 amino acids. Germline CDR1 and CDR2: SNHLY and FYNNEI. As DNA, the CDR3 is TGTGCCAGCAGGGCCCGGGTACGAACAGATACGCAGTATTTT. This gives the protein CASRARVRTDTQYF. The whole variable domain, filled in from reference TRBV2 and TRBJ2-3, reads EPEVTQTPSHQVTQMGQEVILRCVPISNHLYFYWYRQILGQKVEFLVSFYNNEISEKSEIFDDQFSVERPDGSNFTLKIRSTKLEDSAMYFCASRARVRTDTQYFGPGTRLTVL.

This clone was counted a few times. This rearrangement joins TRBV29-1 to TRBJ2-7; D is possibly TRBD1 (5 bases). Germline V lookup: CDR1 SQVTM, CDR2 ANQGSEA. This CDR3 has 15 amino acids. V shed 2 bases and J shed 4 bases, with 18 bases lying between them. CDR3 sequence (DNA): TGCAGCGTTGAAAATCCCGACAGCACAAAGTACGAGCAGTACTTC. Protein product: CSVENPDSTKYEQYF.

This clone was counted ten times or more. Here the CDR3 reads CASSQCRAEPYQPQHF. As DNA, the CDR3 is TGCGCCAGCAGTCAATGCAGGGCCGAACCTTATCAGCCCCAGCATTTT. V usage is TRBV23-1 and J usage is TRBJ1-5; D is possibly TRBD1 (5 bases). TRBV23-1 is placed among ORFs of uncertain function. This CDR3 spans 16 amino acids. Trimming stripped 1 base from V and 5 bases from J, with 15 bases between.

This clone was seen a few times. The CDR3 protein is CSVEGGTVSSYGYTF. The CDR3 bases are TGCAGCGTTGAAGGGGGGACAGTCTCTTCCTATGGCTACACCTTC. The V gene is TRBV29-1, the J gene TRBJ1-2; the match to TRBD1 covers 7 bases. CDR1 and CDR2 (germline): SQVTM, ANQGSEA. The CDR3 spans 15 residues. After removal of 1 base from V and 4 bases from J, the junction contained 9 bases not matched to a gene.

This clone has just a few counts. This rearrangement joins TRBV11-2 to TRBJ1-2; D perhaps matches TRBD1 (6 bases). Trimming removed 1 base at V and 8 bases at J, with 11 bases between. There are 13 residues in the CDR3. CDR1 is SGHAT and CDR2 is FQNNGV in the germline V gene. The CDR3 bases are TGTGCCAGCAGCTTAGGTCAGGGGTCGGGCTACACCTTC. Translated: CASSLGQGSGYTF. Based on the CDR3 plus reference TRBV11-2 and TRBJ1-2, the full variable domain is EAGVAQSPRYKIIEKRQSVAFWCNPISGHATLYWYQQILGQGPKLLIQFQNNGVVDDSQLPKDRFSAERLKGVDSTLKIQPAKLEDSAVYLCASSLGQGSGYTFGSGTRLTVV.

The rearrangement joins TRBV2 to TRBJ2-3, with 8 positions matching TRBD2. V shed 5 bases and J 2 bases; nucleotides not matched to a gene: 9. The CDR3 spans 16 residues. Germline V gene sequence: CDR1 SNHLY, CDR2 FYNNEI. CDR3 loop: CASSTQRGSITDTQYF. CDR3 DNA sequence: TGTGCCAGCAGTACCCAGCGGGGGTCGATCACAGATACGCAGTATTTT.

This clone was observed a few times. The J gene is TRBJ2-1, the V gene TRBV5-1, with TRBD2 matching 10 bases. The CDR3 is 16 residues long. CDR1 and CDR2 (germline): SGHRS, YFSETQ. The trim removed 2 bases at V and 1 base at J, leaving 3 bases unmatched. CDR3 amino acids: CASSFQLAGSYNEQFF. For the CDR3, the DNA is TGCGCCAGCAGCTTCCAACTAGCGGGGTCCTACAATGAGCAGTTCTTC. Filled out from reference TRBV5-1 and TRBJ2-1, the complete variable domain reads KAGVTQTPRYLIKTRGQQVTLSCSPISGHRSVSWYQQTPGQGLQFLFEYFSETQRNKGNFPGRFSGRQFSNSRSEMNVSTLELGDSALYLCASSFQLAGSYNEQFFGPGTRLTVL.

CDR3 bases: TGTGCCAGCACGCTTGTCGGGAATGAGCAGTTCTTC. Amino acid sequence: CASTLVGNEQFF. The chain employs TRBV28 and TRBJ2-1; D not resolved. The length of the CDR3 is 12 residues. Between the trimmed V and J ends, which lost 7 bases and 7 bases, there was a span of 11 bases. Germline V gene lookup returns CDR1 MDHEN and CDR2 SYDVKM.

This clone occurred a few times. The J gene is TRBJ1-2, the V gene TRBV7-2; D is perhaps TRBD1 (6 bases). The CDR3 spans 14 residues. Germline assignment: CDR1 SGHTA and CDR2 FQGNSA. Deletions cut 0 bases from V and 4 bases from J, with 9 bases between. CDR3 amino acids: CASSLALDSYGYTF. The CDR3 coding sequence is TGTGCCAGCAGCTTAGCTCTGGACAGCTATGGCTACACCTTC.

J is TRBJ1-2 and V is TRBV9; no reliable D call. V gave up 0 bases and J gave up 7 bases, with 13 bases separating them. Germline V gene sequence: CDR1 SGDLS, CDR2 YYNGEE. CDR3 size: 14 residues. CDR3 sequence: CASSVGGGSSGYTF. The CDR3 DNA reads TGTGCCAGCAGCGTAGGTGGCGGCTCTTCTGGCTACACCTTC.

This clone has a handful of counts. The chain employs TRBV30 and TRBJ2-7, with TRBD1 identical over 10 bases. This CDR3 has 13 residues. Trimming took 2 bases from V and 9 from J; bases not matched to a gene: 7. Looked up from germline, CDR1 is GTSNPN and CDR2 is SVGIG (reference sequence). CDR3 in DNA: TGTGCCTGGAGTTCCGGGACAGGGGTAAGGCAGTACTTC. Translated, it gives CAWSSGTGVRQYF.

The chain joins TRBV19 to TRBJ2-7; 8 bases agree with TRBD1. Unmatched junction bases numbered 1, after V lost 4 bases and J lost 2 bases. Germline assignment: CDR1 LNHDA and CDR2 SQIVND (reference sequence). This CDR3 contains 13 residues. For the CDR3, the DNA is TGTGCCAGTAGTAAACAGGGGGCCTACGAGCAGTACTTC. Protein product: CASSKQGAYEQYF.